These 10 T cell receptor beta chains originate from one sample sequenced in a study of identical twins. Using its own MiXCR run on the 5' RACE reads, TCRdb lists one record per CDR3 protein. This table has 250,000 to 350,000 distinct CDR3 sequences, roughly 10% appearing once. The data were also submitted as part of a second study, on yellow fever vaccine responses in identical twins.

The sample taken for sequencing was CD8+ T cells sorted from blood. The source of these receptors is a woman between 18 and 29 years old in good health.

This clonotype was counted at least ten times. This sequence joins TRBV29-1 and TRBJ2-1, with D maybe TRBD2 (7 bases). Germline lookup yields CDR1 SQVTM and CDR2 ANQGSEA. V lost 0 bases and J 7 bases, leaving 10 bases between the germline ends. The CDR3 runs to 13 residues. Written as DNA, the CDR3 is TGCAGCGTTGAAGAGGGAGGGGGTAATGAGCAGTTCTTC. Amino acid sequence: CSVEEGGGNEQFF.

This clonotype has at least ten counts. The V and J genes are TRBV4-2 and TRBJ1-6; D remains unclear. Germline CDR1 reads LGHNA; CDR2 reads YNFKEQ. The CDR3 contains 17 residues. V lost 0 bases, J lost 8 bases, and 17 bases lay in between. Here the CDR3 DNA reads TGTGCCAGCAGCCAAGAGCTGGAACCGTGGGTAGATTCACCCCTCCACTTT. As protein: CASSQELEPWVDSPLHF.

This chain connects TRBV4-1 to TRBJ2-7; 7 bases agree with TRBD2. Germline V CDR1 and CDR2: MGHRA, YSYEKL. The CDR3 has 16 residues. V was pared by 1 base and J by 3 bases, with 9 bases of the junction left unmatched. CDR3 sequence (DNA): TGCGCCAGCAGCCAAGGAGAGCTAGCGGATTACTACGAGCAGTACTTC. Residues: CASSQGELADYYEQYF.

This clonotype was counted only a few times. This chain joins TRBV2 and TRBJ2-7; tentative D call: TRBD1 (6 bases). Germline CDR1 reads SNHLY; CDR2 reads FYNNEI. The CDR3 totals 13 residues. V lost 6 bases and J 0 bases, leaving 9 bases between the germline ends. The CDR3 loop reads CASRNRVSYEQYF. The CDR3 coding sequence is TGTGCCAGCAGGAACAGGGTCTCCTACGAGCAGTACTTC.

This clonotype was counted ten times or more. This sequence joins TRBV5-1 and TRBJ2-7, with D maybe TRBD2 (6 bases). Germline V gene lookup returns CDR1 SGHRS and CDR2 YFSETQ. Trimming shortened V by 1 base and J by 2 bases, and 13 bases separated the two germline ends. The CDR3 consists of 15 residues. The CDR3 DNA is TGCGCCAGCAGCTTGATGGGCGGGGAGACCTACGAGCAGTACTTC. Its protein is CASSLMGGETYEQYF.

CDR3 nucleotides: TGTGCCAGCGGATGGAGTGTGTATAGGGGACCAGATACGCAGTATTTT. This codes for CASGWSVYRGPDTQYF. This rearrangement joins TRBV6-2 or TRBV6-3 to TRBJ2-3; tentatively, D is TRBD1 or TRBD2 (5 bases each). This CDR3 comprises 16 residues. Between the trimmed V and J ends, which lost 8 bases and 4 bases, there was a span of 22 bases. Germline lookup yields CDR1 MNHEY and CDR2 SVGEGT.

This clonotype was counted at least ten times. The V and J genes are TRBV27 and TRBJ2-1; D not resolved. Deletions cut 3 bases from V and 4 bases from J, with 1 base between. This CDR3 has 11 residues. Germline V CDR1 and CDR2: MNHEY, SMNVEV (reference sequence). CDR3 sequence (DNA): TGTGCCAGCAGTTTGTACAATGAGCAGTTCTTC. Translated: CASSLYNEQFF.

With respect to this clonotype: A much larger clone differs from this one at a single base, so this may be a read error. Written as DNA, the CDR3 is TGTGCCAGCAGCCATCCTAGCGTGGGGTACAATGAGCAGTTCTTC. Encoded protein: CASSHPSVGYNEQFF. The chain uses TRBV3-1 and TRBJ2-1; possible D gene TRBD2, 6 bases. CDR3 length equals 15 residues. Germline assignment: CDR1 LGHDT and CDR2 YNNKEL (reference sequence). The V and J ends lost 3 bases and 4 bases respectively, with 13 bases between them.

This clonotype was picked up many times. V and J are TRBV28 and TRBJ2-7; D perhaps matches TRBD1 (7 bases). The germline V and J ends were trimmed by 7 bases and 1 base, with 14 bases remaining between them. This CDR3 region has 14 residues. The germline V gene encodes CDR1 MDHEN and CDR2 SYDVKM. CDR3 residues: CASTPAGGSYEQYF. DNA for the CDR3: TGTGCCAGCACCCCGGCAGGGGGGTCCTACGAGCAGTACTTC.

This clonotype appeared many times. The chain employs TRBV6-2 or TRBV6-3 and TRBJ1-1; weak D call: TRBD1 (5 bases). This CDR3 is 14 amino acids long. Per the germline V gene, CDR1 is MNHEY and CDR2 is SVGEGT. The V end was cut by 7 bases, the J end by 4 bases, with 16 bases between. The CDR3 here is CASNPGGGSTEAFF. The CDR3 DNA is TGTGCCAGCAACCCGGGGGGTGGAAGCACTGAAGCTTTCTTT.